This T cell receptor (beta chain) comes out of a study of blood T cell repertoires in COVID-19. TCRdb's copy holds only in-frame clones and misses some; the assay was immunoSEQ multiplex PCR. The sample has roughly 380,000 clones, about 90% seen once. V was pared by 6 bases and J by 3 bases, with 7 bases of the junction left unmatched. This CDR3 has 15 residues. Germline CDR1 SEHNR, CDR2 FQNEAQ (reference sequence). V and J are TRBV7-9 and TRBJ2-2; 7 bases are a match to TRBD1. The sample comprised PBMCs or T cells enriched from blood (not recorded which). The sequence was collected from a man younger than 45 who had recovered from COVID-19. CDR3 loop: CASRNDRVDTGELFF. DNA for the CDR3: TGTGCCAGCAGGAATGACAGGGTTGACACCGGGGAGCTGTTTTTT.